The present T cell receptor beta chain was sequenced within a study of CD8 T cells in ankylosing spondylitis. There are 14 residues in the CDR3. Germline V CDR1 and CDR2: DFQATT, SNEGSKA (reference sequence). The ends were cut back, 1 base at V and 10 bases at J, with 19 bases in the middle. Libraries for TCR beta were made by quantitative 5'-RACE with molecular barcodes. MiXCR was run by TCRdb on the 5' RACE reads, yielding one entry per CDR3 protein. The data contain roughly 200,000 distinct CDR3 sequences, 20% to 30% of them singletons. The V and J genes are TRBV20-1 and TRBJ1-2; D gene uncertain. Sequenced: blood, either unsorted or a sorted T cell fraction (not recorded which). The receptor was derived from a male donor with ankylosing spondylitis or in good health (not recorded which). The CDR3 region is CSARVRTRTGDYTF. The DNA of the CDR3 is TGCAGTGCTAGAGTGCGGACCCGAACCGGGGACTACACCTTC.